The 6 T cell receptor beta chains below all came from one sample that was sequenced in a study of Ad26.COV2.S vaccination and SARS-CoV-2 variants. TCRdb's table, derived via immunoSEQ multiplex PCR, lists solely in-frame clones and lacks some. Of some 370,000 clones in the sample, around 82% were seen once. This sample's treatment: some 19 received Ad26.COV2.S at low or high dose, single or two shots; about five received placebo; per-sample allocation not given. Samples analyzed were those drawn on day 63 after the first vaccine or placebo injection. This sample comprised peripheral blood, obtained in a trial of Ad26.COV2.S vaccine versus placebo. Receptors originate from a person aged 18-60 years who received the Ad26.COV2.S COVID-19 vaccine or a placebo.

The chain is built from TRBV30 and TRBJ2-7; 8 nucleotides agree with TRBD1. V gave up 5 bases and J gave up 4 bases; unmatched junction bases: 10. CDR3 length equals 14 residues. In germline, CDR1 is GTSNPN, CDR2 SVGIG (reference sequence). CDR3 residues: CAWEDWTGQYEQYF. The DNA for the CDR3 is TGTGCCTGGGAGGACTGGACAGGGCAGTACGAGCAGTACTTC.

The chain uses TRBV7-2 and TRBJ2-3; D gene uncertain. Germline assignment: CDR1 SGHTA and CDR2 FQGNSA. Trimming pared 2 bases from V and 4 bases from J, leaving 10 bases between. This CDR3 has 14 amino acids. CDR3 loop: CASSLLAASDTQYF. As DNA, the CDR3 is TGTGCCAGCAGCTTATTGGCAGCGTCAGATACGCAGTATTTT. The whole variable domain, remainder taken from reference TRBV7-2 and TRBJ2-3, is GAGVSQSPSNKVTEKGKDVELRCDPISGHTALYWYRQSLGQGLEFLIYFQGNSAPDKSGLPSDRFSAERTGGSVSTLTIQRTQQEDSAVYLCASSLLAASDTQYFGPGTRLTVL.

This sequence joins TRBV2 and TRBJ2-5; TRBD2 might be the D (6 bases). The CDR3 runs 17 residues. The germline CDR1 and CDR2 sequences are SNHLY and FYNNEI. V lost 3 bases and J 2 bases, leaving 19 bases between the germline ends. CDR3 residues: CASSDGENGSGQETQYF. The CDR3 nucleotides are TGTGCCAGCAGTGACGGGGAAAACGGGAGTGGACAAGAGACCCAGTACTTC.

The chain links TRBV10-2 to TRBJ2-1; D may correspond to TRBD1 or TRBD2 (5 bases each). Germline V gene data show CDR1 as WSHSY and CDR2 as SAAADI. Trimming took off 7 bases at V and 6 bases at J, with 13 bases between the two ends. The CDR3 totals 13 residues. CDR3 DNA: TGCGCCAGCAAACGGGGACCCCTCAATGAGCAGTTCTTC. Its translation: CASKRGPLNEQFF.

The chain couples TRBV5-6 to TRBJ1-4, with a weak D call TRBD1 (5 bases). Trimming pared 4 bases from V and 0 bases from J, leaving 13 bases between. There are 16 residues in the CDR3. In germline, CDR1 is SGHDT, CDR2 YYEEEE. CDR3 in DNA: TGTGCCAGCAGCCTCGACAGTGATCCAACTAATGAAAAACTGTTTTTT. It is translated as CASSLDSDPTNEKLFF.

The rearrangement joins TRBV12-3 or TRBV12-4 to TRBJ1-5; D is ambiguous. V was shortened by 2 bases and J by 5 bases, with 7 bases between the two germline ends. CDR3 size: 13 residues. The CDR3 DNA reads as TGTGCCAGCAGTTTATTTAGGCATCAGCCCCAGCATTTT. This sequence encodes CASSLFRHQPQHF.